This T cell receptor beta chain was observed in a study of early T cells in non-severe SARS-CoV-2 infection. About the research overall: Sequencing of bulk RNA from unsorted whole blood was done, without chain pairing.

Regarding the study as a whole: VDJdb matching, biased toward anti-spike CD8 responses, missed private and CD4 specificities.

This CDR3 contains 22 residues. Germline CDR1 MDHEN, CDR2 SYDVKM. Trimming removed 8 bases at V and 0 bases at J, with 35 bases between. This clonotype was seen at least ten times. Its antigen remains unidentified. Each single cDNA molecule received a unique molecular identifier. Using its own MiXCR run on the 5' RACE reads, TCRdb lists one record per CDR3 protein. The profile covers 25,000 to 30,000 distinct CDR3 sequences, with approximately 4% appearing a single time and around 4.2% taken by the ten largest. The TCR originated in an adult who was a healthcare worker with PCR-confirmed SARS-CoV-2 infection or an uninfected control (not recorded which). Material: whole blood. The chain employs TRBV28 and TRBJ2-1; D possibly corresponds to TRBD1 (6 bases). CDR3 region: CASQALSASAVLNRDSYNEQFF. The CDR3 region has the DNA TGTGCCAGCCAAGCATTATCCGCTTCGGCCGTCCTTAACAGGGACTCCTACAATGAGCAGTTCTTC.